This entry features one T cell receptor beta chain sequence. The sample originates from a study of blood T cell repertoires in COVID-19. Study at large: Acute and convalescent COVID-19 samples came from the United States, Italy and Spain. From T cells, B-cell-depleted T cells, or PBMCs came the material, which was cDNA or gDNA.

The V end lost 1 base, the J end lost 3 bases, and 18 bases lay between the germline ends. Germline V CDR1 and CDR2: SGHVS, FNYEAQ. The CDR3 is 18 residues long. In the study's own analysis: Counts of nucleated cells, estimated from reference gene primer amplification, were obtained. The method was immunoSEQ multiplex PCR; TCRdb's version includes in-frame clones alone and lacks a portion of them. V and J calls and clone size are given by that table; D and trimming were obtained from the DNA. The repertoire holds around 30,000 clones, with 83% as singletons. This TCR came from a human donor in a cohort sampled during active COVID-19. The J gene is TRBJ1-4, the V gene TRBV7-6, with TRBD1 as a possible D gene (6 bases). Source material: peripheral blood. The CDR3 here is CASSLGLGGAGSNEKLFF. CDR3 DNA: TGTGCCAGCAGCTTAGGTCTCGGGGGGGCTGGCTCTAATGAAAAACTGTTTTTT.